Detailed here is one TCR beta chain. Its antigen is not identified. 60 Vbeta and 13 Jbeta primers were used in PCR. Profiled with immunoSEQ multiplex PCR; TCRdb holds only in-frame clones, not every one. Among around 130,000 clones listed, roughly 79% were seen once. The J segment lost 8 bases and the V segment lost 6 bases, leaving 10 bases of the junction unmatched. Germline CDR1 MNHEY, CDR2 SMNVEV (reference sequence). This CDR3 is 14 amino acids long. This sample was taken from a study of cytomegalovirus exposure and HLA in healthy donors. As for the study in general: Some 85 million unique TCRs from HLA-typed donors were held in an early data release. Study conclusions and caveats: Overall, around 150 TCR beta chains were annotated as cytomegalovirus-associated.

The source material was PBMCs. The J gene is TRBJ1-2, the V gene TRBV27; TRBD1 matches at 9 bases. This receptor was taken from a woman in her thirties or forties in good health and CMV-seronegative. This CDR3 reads CASRTGTGIRGYTF. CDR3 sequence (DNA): TGTGCCAGCAGGACCGGGACAGGGATCCGGGGCTACACCTTC.